The TCR beta chain under discussion was sequenced for a study of PD-1 blockade in classical Hodgkin lymphoma. The study's findings and limits: It was CD4+ TCR diversity, not CD8+, that rose significantly by C4D1. Patients with a complete response exhibited baseline diversity comparable to newly diagnosed patients.

Sequencing used immunoSEQ multiplex PCR; TCRdb keeps in-frame clones, though not all of them. The sample shows about 86,000 clones, about 91% of them seen only once. All trial patients relapsed after autologous stem cell transplantation. Germline assignment: CDR1 SGHTS and CDR2 YDEGEE. V was pared by 5 bases and J by 2 bases, with 19 bases between. The CDR3 loop spans 17 amino acids. Notes on this clone: Its target is unknown.

The sequences come from peripheral blood mononuclear cells (PBMCs), collected before the second cycle of nivolumab. The TCR sequence derives from a human donor with classical Hodgkin lymphoma. V and J are TRBV5-8 and TRBJ2-2; D unresolved. CDR3 sequence (DNA): TGTGCCAGCAGGTTCCCCCTCCATCAGGTTAACACCGGGGAGCTGTTTTTT. It yields the protein CASRFPLHQVNTGELFF.